This record covers a single T cell receptor beta chain. This clonotype showed up just a few times. Its target antigen remains unknown. No much larger clonotype is one base removed from it; base qualities were not supplied. Library preparation used 5' RACE. The sequencer listed for this sample is Illumina HiSeq 2500. A second PCR of roughly 7 to 11 cycles was performed with a sample-barcoded 5' primer and a J-beta primer mix. A template-switch 5' adaptor carrying 12 random nucleotides introduced a unique molecular identifier onto each TCR beta cDNA molecule. Each sample yielded at least 3 million CDR3-containing paired-end reads. First-strand cDNA was synthesized from all RNA with the Mint cDNA synthesis kit, primed by a TRBC-specific oligonucleotide. All cDNA was treated with uracil-DNA glycosylase and then went through a first 18-cycle PCR with the universal primers M1SS and BC2_uni_R. As for the authors' bioinformatics: Each sample was normalized by randomly selecting 1 million high-quality reads, each carrying a distinct molecular identifier. Reads with shared molecular identifiers were discarded instead of being binned into consensus sequences. MiTCR, with a Q25 quality threshold and the strictest error-elimination algorithm, was used for CDR3 identification, clonotype clustering and error correction. A nonparametric unseen species model using Euler transformation provided a lower-bound estimate of total TCR beta diversity. TCRdb handled the public reads itself, with Q25 trimming in fastp and clone calling in MiXCR, and kept productive beta chains. Rows are unified per CDR3 protein, each entry keeping the most common DNA and genes. TCRdb's processing, not the authors' own work, is the source of the V and J calls. The sample has more than 750,000 distinct CDR3 sequences on record, 29% of them singletons. The ten largest clonotypes hold approximately 10% of the sample.

The data were taken from a study of blood T cells in healthy people across ages (dated by TCRdb to between 2015 and 2016). General notes on the study: Template switching captured roughly one uniquely barcoded TCR beta cDNA molecule per two T cells in model experiments. Age-related changes in TCR beta repertoire diversity were measured in the study by deep sequencing normalized with unique cDNA molecular identifiers. Four age groups were formed from the donors: young (average roughly 16 years), middle-aged (approximately 41), aged (roughly 56) and long-lived (about 80). Two additional independent replicas of 1 million unique cDNA reads from the same blood draw were analyzed for two donors (one aged 18 to 30 and one aged 80 or older). General study outcomes and caveats: Donor CMV infection status was unknown, potentially confounding age-related changes in expanded clonotypes. Observed TCR beta diversity per million T cells fell roughly linearly with age, and a significant reduction was already apparent by age around 44. The percentage of naive T cells measured by flow cytometry correlated strongly with observed TCR beta diversity. Estimates of total diversity based on one million sequenced T cells were regarded as lower bounds and as underestimates. Bulk unsorted PBMC profiling prevented conclusive comparison of naive and antigen-experienced compartments. The long-lived group showed more naive CD4+ T cells, fewer expanded clones and increased TCR diversity than the aged group, suggesting age selection.

The approximately 40 donors, aged about 6 to 100 years, were systemically healthy Caucasian individuals from Russia. Each donor gave ten milliliters of peripheral blood, collected into EDTA-treated Vacutainer tubes. Ficoll-Paque density-gradient centrifugation was used to isolate PBMCs, with at least 6 million per sample. Total RNA was extracted from PBMCs with Trizol reagent, with at least 6 micrograms obtained per sample. Naive CD45RAhigh/CD27high T cell percentages were measured by flow cytometry on a PBMC aliquot from every donor. CDR1 ENHRY and CDR2 SYGVKD were looked up in the germline V gene. The CDR3 runs 13 amino acids, cysteine and phenylalanine included. The sequence is cut down to CDR3 DNA, 39 bases in frame from base 1. V is shortened by 1 base, J by 8 bases, and the region joining them spans 6 bases. These sequences were also reported in another study, on T cells of mothers and their children. As that second study puts it: Nine systemically healthy Caucasian individuals served as donors, namely three mothers together with their six children. cDNA synthesis consumed the entire amount of extracted RNA, loaded at approximately 1.6 ug RNA in each 15 ul reaction. In the second PCR, sample barcodes and 2-4 random nucleotides were introduced via the M1S primer. Each mother yielded over 8.5 million TCR beta CDR3 reads and each child roughly 2.9 million reads. TCR recombination output is similarly shaped by thymic selection in related and unrelated pairs, with a minor effect exerted by inherited differences. Normalized repertoire overlap in related mother-child pairs was always slightly higher than in unrelated mother-child pairs, but the difference was never significant. With a sensitivity of approximately 100 clones per million clonotypes, no persistent microchimeric T cell clones were detected. Deep NGS was used in the study to compare the TCR beta repertoires of mothers and children and to look for features that separate related mother-child pairs from unrelated individuals. Mothers averaged about 40 +/- 4 years of age and children averaged around 10 +/- 4 years. Libraries were sequenced on Illumina HiSeq 2000 with 100+100 nt paired-end reads after adapter ligation with NEBNext reagents. To prevent cross-contamination, the mother and child libraries were prepared a month apart and were sequenced in separate runs. Each donor had between about 450,000 and 2,100,000 distinct TCR beta clonotypes identified. Naive TCR beta clonotypes were estimated from low-frequency clonotypes matched to each donor's FACS-determined naive share, without sorting.

The receptor's source is a middle-aged woman in good health. Here the chain combines TRBV10-3 and TRBJ1-6; TRBD1 is a possible D gene, resting on 5 matching bases. What was sequenced was blood. The CDR3: CAISEWGDSPLHF. In nucleotide form, the sequence is TGTGCCATCAGTGAGTGGGGGGATTCACCCCTCCACTTT.